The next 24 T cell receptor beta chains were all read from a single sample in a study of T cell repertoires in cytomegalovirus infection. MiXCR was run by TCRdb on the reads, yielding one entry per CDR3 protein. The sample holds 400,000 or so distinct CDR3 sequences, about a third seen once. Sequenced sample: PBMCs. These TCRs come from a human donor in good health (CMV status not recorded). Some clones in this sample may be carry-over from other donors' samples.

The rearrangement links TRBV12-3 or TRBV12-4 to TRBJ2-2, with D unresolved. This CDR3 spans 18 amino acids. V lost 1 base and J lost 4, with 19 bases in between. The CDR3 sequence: CASSLVNSAVSSTGELFF. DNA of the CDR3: TGTGCCAGCAGTTTAGTGAACTCGGCAGTTTCCTCCACCGGGGAGCTGTTTTTT.

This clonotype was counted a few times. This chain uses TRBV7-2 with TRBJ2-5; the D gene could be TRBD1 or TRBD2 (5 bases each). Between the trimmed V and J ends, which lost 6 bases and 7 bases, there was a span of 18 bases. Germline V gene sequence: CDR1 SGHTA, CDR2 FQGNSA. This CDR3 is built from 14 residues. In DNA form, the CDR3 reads TGTGCCAGCAGTTCCGGTGGGGGTGCTAGGACCCAGTACTTC. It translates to CASSSGGGARTQYF.

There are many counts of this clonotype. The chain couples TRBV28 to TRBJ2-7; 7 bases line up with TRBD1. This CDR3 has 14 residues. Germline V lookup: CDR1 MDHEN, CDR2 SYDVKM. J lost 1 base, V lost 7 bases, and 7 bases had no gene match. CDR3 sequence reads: CASTQQGPSYEQYF. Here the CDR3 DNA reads TGTGCCAGCACCCAACAGGGGCCTTCCTACGAGCAGTACTTC.

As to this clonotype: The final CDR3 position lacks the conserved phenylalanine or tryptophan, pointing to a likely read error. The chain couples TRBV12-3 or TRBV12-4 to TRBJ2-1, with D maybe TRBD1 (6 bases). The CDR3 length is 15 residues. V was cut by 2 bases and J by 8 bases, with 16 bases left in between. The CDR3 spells CASSLFGQIHDEQFC. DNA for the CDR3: TGTGCCAGCAGTTTATTTGGACAGATTCATGATGAGCAGTTCTGC.

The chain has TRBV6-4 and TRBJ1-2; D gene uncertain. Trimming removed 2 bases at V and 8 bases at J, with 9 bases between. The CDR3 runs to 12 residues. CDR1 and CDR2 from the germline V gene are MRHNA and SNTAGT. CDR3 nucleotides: TGTGCCAGCAGTGACGGAGGGAGAGGCTACACCTTC. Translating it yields CASSDGGRGYTF.

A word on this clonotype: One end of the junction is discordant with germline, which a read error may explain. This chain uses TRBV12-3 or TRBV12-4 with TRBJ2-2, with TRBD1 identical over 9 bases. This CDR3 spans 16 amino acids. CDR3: CASNLSGTGSSGELFF. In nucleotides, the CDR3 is TGTGCCAGCAATTTATCCGGGACAGGGTCCTCCGGGGAGCTGTTTTTT.

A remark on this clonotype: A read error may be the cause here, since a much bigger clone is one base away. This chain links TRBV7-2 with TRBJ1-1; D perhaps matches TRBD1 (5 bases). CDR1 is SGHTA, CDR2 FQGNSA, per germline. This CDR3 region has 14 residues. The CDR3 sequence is CASSPVREETEALF. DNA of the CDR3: TGTGCCAGCAGCCCCGTCAGGGAGGAGACTGAAGCTTTATTT.

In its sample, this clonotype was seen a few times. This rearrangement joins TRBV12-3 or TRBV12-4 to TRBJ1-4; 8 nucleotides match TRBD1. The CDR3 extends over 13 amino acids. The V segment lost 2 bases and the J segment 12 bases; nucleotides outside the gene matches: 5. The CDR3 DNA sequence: TGTGCCAGCAGTTTATCAGGGGGCGGGGAACTGTTTTTT. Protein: CASSLSGGGELFF.

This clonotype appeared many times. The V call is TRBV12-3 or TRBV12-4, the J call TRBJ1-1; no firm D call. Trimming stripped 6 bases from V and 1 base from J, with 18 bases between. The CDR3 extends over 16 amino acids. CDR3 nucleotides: TGTGCCAGCAGCGAGACTCTGCCCCTTCGGAACACTGAAGCTTTCTTT. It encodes CASSETLPLRNTEAFF.

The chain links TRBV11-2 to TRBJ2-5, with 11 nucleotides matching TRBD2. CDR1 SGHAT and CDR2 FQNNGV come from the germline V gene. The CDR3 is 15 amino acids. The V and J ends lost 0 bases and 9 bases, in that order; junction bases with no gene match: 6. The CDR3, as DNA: TGTGCCAGCAGCTTAGAGGTGGCTAGCGGGGGGTCCCAGTACTTC. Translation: CASSLEVASGGSQYF.

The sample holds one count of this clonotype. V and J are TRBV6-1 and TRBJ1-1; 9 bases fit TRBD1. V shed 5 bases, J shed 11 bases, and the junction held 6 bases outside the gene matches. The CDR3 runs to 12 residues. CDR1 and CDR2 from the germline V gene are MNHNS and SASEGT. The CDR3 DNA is TGTGCCAGCAGTTCCGGGACAGGGAGCGCTTTCTTT. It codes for CASSSGTGSAFF.

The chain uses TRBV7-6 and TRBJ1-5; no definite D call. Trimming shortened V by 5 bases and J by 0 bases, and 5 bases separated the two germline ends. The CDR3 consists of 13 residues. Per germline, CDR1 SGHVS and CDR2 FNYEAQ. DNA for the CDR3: TGTGCCAGCAGCGAAATTAGCAATCAGCCCCAGCATTTT. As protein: CASSEISNQPQHF. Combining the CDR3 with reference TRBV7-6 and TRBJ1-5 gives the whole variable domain GAGVSQSPRYKVTKRGQDVALRCDPISGHVSLYWYRQALGQGPEFLTYFNYEAQQDKSGLPNDRFSAERPEGSISTLTIQRTEQRDSAMYRCASSEISNQPQHFGDGTRLSIL.

CDR3 sequence reads: CASSIQPSGGFSNEQFF. In DNA, the CDR3 is TGTGCCAGCAGCATACAACCTAGCGGGGGCTTCAGTAATGAGCAGTTCTTC. This chain uses TRBV11-2 with TRBJ2-1; 10 bases map to TRBD2. In germline, CDR1 is SGHAT, CDR2 FQNNGV. The J segment lost 7 bases and the V segment lost 5 bases, leaving 14 bases of the junction unmatched. The CDR3 sequence is 17 residues long.

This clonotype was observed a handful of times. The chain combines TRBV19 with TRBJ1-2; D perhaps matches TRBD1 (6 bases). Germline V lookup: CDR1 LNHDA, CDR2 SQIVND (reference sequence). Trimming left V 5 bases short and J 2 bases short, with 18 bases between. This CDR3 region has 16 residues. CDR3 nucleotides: TGTGCCAGTAGTCGGCTCGGGGCGGGGGCCAACTATGGCTACACCTTC. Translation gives CASSRLGAGANYGYTF. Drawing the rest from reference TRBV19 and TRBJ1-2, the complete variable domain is DGGITQSPKYLFRKEGQNVTLSCEQNLNHDAMYWYRQDPGQGLRLIYYSQIVNDFQKGDIAEGYSVSREKKESFPLTVTSAQKNPTAFYLCASSRLGAGANYGYTFGSGTRLTVV.

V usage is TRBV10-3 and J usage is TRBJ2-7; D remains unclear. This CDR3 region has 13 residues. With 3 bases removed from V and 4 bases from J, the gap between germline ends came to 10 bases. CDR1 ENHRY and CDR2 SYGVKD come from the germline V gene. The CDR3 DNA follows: TGTGCCATCAGTGATGAGAGGCCTTACGAGCAGTACTTC. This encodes CAISDERPYEQYF.

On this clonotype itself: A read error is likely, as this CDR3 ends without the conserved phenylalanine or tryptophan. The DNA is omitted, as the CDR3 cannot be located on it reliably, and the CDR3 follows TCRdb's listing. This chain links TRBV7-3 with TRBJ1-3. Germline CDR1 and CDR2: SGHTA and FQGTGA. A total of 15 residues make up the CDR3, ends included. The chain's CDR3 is CASSQSPDSGNTRDC.

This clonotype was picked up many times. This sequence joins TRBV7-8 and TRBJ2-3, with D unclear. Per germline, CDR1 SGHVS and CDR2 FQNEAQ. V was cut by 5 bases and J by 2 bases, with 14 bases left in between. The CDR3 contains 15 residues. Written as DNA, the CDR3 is TGTGCCAGCAGCCCACACAAAAGAGACACAGATACGCAGTATTTT. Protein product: CASSPHKRDTDTQYF.

The CDR3 reads CASSNTGNGVYEQYF. The CDR3 DNA follows: TGTGCCAGCAGCAACACAGGGAACGGAGTTTACGAGCAGTACTTC. The V call is TRBV7-2, the J call TRBJ2-7; the D gene is possibly TRBD1 (6 bases). This CDR3 comprises 15 residues. Trimming pared 5 bases from V and 4 bases from J, leaving 18 bases between. In germline, CDR1 is SGHTA, CDR2 FQGNSA.

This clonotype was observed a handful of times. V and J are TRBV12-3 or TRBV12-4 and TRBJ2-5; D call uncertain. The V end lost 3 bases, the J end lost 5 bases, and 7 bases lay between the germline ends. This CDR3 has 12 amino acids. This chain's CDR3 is CASSFAGETQYF. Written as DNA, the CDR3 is TGTGCCAGCAGTTTTGCCGGGGAGACCCAGTACTTC.

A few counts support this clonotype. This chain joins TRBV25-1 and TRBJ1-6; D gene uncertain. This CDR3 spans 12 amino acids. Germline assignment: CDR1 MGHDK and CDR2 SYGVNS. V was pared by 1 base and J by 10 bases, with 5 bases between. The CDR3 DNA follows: TGTGCCAGCAGTGAATCCGGGTCACCCCTCCACTTT. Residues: CASSESGSPLHF.

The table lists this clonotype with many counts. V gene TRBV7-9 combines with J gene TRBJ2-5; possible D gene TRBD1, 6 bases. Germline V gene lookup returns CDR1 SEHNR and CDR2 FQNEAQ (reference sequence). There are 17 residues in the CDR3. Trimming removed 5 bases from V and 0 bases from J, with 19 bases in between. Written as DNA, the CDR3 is TGTGCCAGCAGCCCGCCGGGGACACAAATTTACCAAGAGACCCAGTACTTC. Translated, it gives CASSPPGTQIYQETQYF. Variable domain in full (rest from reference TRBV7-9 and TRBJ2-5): DTGVSQNPRHKITKRGQNVTFRCDPISEHNRLYWYRQTLGQGPEFLTYFQNEAQLEKSRLLSDRFSAERPKGSFSTLEIQRTEQGDSAMYLCASSPPGTQIYQETQYFGPGTRLLVL.

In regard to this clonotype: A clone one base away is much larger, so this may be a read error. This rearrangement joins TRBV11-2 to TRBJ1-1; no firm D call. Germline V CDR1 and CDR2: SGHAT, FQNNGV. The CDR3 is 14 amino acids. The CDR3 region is CASSLGPLNTGAFF. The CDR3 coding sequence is TGTGCCAGCAGCTTAGGCCCACTTAACACTGGAGCTTTCTTT.

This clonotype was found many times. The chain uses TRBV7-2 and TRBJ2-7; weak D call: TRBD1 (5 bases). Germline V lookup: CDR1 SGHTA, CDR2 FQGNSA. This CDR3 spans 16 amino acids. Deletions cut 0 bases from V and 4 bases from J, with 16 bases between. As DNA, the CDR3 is TGTGCCAGCAGCTTAGCGGTGGGGCCCCTACGTTACGAGCAGTACTTC. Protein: CASSLAVGPLRYEQYF.

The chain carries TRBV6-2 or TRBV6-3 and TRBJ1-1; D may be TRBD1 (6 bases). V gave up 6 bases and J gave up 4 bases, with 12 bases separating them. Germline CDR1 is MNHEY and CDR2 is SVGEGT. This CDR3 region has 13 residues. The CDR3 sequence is CASSRQASTEAFF. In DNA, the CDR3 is TGTGCCAGCAGCCGACAGGCAAGCACTGAAGCTTTCTTT.